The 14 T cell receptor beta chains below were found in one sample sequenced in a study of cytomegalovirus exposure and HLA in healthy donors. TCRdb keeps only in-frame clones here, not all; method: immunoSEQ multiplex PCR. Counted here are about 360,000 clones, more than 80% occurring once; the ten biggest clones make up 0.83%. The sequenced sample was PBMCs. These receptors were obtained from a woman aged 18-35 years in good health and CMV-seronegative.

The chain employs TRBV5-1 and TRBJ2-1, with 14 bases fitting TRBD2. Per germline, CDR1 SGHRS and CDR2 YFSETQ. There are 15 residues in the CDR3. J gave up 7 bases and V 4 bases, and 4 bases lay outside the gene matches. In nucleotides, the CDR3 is TGCGCCAGCAGCGCGGGACTAGCGGGAGTTAATGAGCAGTTCTTC. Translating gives CASSAGLAGVNEQFF.

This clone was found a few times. In DNA, the CDR3 is TGCAGCGTTGAAGATCCGGGAGGCTACACCTTC. It yields the protein CSVEDPGGYTF. This rearrangement joins TRBV29-1 to TRBJ1-2; no definite D call. Trimming cost V 0 bases and J 8 bases, with 7 bases left between them. The CDR3 covers 11 residues. CDR1 is SQVTM and CDR2 is ANQGSEA in the germline V gene.

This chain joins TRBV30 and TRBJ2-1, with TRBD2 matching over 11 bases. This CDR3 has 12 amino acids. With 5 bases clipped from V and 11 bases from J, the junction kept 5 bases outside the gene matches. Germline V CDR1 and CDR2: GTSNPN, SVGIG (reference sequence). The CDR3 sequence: CAWLLAGAQQFF. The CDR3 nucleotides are TGTGCCTGGCTACTAGCGGGGGCCCAGCAGTTCTTC.

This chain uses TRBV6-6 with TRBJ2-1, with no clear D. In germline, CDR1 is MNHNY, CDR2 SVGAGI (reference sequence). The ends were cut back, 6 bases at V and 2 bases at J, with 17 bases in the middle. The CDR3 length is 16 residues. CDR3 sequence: CASSAAAPGTYNEQFF. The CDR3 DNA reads TGTGCCAGCAGCGCGGCGGCCCCCGGCACCTACAATGAGCAGTTCTTC.

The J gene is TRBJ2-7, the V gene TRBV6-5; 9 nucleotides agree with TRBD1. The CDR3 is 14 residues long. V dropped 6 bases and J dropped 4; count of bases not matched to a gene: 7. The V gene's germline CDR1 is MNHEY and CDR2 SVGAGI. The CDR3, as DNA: TGTGCCAGCAGCACCGGGACAGGGAGGTACGAGCAGTACTTC. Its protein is CASSTGTGRYEQYF.

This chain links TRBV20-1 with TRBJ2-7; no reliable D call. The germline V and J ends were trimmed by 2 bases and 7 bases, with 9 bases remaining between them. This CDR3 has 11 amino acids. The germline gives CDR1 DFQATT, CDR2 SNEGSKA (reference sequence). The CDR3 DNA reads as TGCAGTGCTAGAAGTGACGGGGAGCAGTACTTC. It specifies CSARSDGEQYF.

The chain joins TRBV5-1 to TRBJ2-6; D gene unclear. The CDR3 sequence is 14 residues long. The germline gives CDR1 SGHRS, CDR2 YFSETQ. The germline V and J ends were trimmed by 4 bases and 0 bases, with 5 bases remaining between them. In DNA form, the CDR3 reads TGCGCCAGCAGCAGCGCCTCTGGGGCCAACGTCCTGACTTTC. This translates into CASSSASGANVLTF. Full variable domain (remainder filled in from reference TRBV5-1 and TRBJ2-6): KAGVTQTPRYLIKTRGQQVTLSCSPISGHRSVSWYQQTPGQGLQFLFEYFSETQRNKGNFPGRFSGRQFSNSRSEMNVSTLELGDSALYLCASSSASGANVLTFGAGSRLTVL.

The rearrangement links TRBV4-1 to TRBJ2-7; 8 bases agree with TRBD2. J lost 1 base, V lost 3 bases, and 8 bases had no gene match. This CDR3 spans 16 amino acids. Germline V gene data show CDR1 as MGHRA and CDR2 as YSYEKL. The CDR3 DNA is TGCGCCAGCAGCCACGTCGGACTAGCAGAATCCTACGAGCAGTACTTC. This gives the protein CASSHVGLAESYEQYF.

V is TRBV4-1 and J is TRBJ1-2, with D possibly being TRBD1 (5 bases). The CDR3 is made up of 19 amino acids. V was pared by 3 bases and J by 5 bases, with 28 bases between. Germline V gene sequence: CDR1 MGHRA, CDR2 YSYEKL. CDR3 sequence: CASSHPGGVTLSPSYGYTF. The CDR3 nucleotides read TGCGCCAGCAGCCATCCGGGGGGTGTGACCCTGAGCCCTTCTTATGGCTACACCTTC.

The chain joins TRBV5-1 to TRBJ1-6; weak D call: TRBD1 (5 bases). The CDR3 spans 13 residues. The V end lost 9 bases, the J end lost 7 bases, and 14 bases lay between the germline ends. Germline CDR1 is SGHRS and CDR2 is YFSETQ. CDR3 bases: TGCGCCACCTCGGGGACTGGGAATTCACCCCTCCACTTT. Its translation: CATSGTGNSPLHF.

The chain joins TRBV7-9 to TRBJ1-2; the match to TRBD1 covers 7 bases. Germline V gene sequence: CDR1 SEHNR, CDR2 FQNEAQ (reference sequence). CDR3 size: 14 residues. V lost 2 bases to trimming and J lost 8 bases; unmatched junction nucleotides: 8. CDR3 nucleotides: TGTGCCAGCAGCTTAACAGGGGACAGAAGGGGCTACACCTTC. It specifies CASSLTGDRRGYTF. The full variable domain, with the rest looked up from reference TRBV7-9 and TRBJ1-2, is DTGVSQNPRHKITKRGQNVTFRCDPISEHNRLYWYRQTLGQGPEFLTYFQNEAQLEKSRLLSDRFSAERPKGSFSTLEIQRTEQGDSAMYLCASSLTGDRRGYTFGSGTRLTVV.

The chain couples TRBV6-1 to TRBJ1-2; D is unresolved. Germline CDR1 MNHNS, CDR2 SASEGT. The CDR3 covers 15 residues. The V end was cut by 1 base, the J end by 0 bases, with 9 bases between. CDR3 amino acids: CASSEDYTSNYGYTF. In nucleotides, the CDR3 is TGTGCCAGCAGTGAAGACTACACTTCTAACTATGGCTACACCTTC.

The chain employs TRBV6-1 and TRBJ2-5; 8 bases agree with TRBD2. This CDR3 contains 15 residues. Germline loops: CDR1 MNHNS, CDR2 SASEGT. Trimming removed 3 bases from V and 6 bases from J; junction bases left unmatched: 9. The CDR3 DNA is TGTGCCAGCAGTGACCCCGGGGGGGTTTCGCAGACCCAGTACTTC. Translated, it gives CASSDPGGVSQTQYF.

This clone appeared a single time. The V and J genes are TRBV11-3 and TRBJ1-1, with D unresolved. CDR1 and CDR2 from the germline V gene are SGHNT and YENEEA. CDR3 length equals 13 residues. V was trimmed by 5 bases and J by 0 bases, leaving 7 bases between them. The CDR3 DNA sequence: TGTGCCAGCAGCCGCCGGGTGAACACTGAAGCTTTCTTT. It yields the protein CASSRRVNTEAFF. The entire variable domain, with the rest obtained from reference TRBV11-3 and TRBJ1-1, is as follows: EAGVVQSPRYKIIEKKQPVAFWCNPISGHNTLYWYLQNLGQGPELLIRYENEEAVDDSQLPKDRFSAERLKGVDSTLKIQPAELGDSAVYLCASSRRVNTEAFFGQGTRLTVV.